This TCR beta chain stems from a study of CD8+ T cells in alopecia areata. General study points: Sequencing of scalp samples also captures resident alphabeta T cells of normal skin.

Extraction and reverse transcription of RNA yielded cDNA as the sequencing template. Using immunoSEQ multiplex PCR, the repertoire was profiled, and TCRdb retains in-frame clones only, with some absent. The table lists just under 7,500 clones, around 60% of them singletons. From alopecia areata patients, lesional scalp punch biopsies and peripheral blood were collected. Concerning this clone itself: Antigen: not known.

This CDR3 region has 15 residues. CDR1 and CDR2 from the germline V gene are SGHTA and FQGNSA. J gave up 1 base and V 4 bases, and 4 bases lay outside the gene matches. The sequence came from a human donor with alopecia areata. The chain joins TRBV7-2 to TRBJ2-7; TRBD2 matches at 10 bases. The sequencing used skin, collected at week 0. The CDR3 DNA reads as TGTGCCAGCAGCTCTAGGACTAGCGGATCCTACGAGCAGTACTTC. Translation gives CASSSRTSGSYEQYF.